Detailed here is one TCR beta chain. Many counts were recorded for this clonotype. The clone's antigen remains unknown. The input lacks base qualities; no much larger clone sits a single base away. This sample was included in a study of T-cell reconstitution after alpha-beta-depleted transplantation in children (TCRdb year 2016). Regarding the complete study: The study quantitatively tracked T-cell immune reconstitution after TCRalphabeta/CD19-depleted allogeneic hematopoietic cell transplantation in children using TCR repertoire profiling.

Overall study outcomes, separate from this receptor: In some patients, the high TCRbeta diversity seen at day 60 was put down to recipient T cells and intrathymic progenitors that had survived conditioning. Over the following months the frequencies of hyperexpanded clones went down, and after one year T-cell counts and TCRbeta diversity were mostly credited to newly produced T cells. Apparently early alphabetaT-cell count recovery about two months after transplant reportedly relied on only several hundred rapidly expanded clones derived from non-depleted graft cells.

Preparation of the library involved PCR. TCRdb lists the instrument as Illumina HiSeq 2500. To normalize quantification of the TCRbeta repertoire, the TCR libraries were built with molecular barcoding that relied on unique molecular identifiers. The public reads were quality trimmed at Q25 with fastp and then assembled into clones with MiXCR by TCRdb, keeping productive beta chains. For every CDR3 protein sequence, its rows merge into one entry that carries the most common genes and DNA. Present in this sample are about 200,000 distinct CDR3 sequences, about 7% of which were seen just once. Of the sample, 5% to 6.5% is held by the ten largest clones. The treatment or condition label on this specimen signifies: allogeneic hematopoietic cell transplantation with graft depleted of TCRalphabeta T cells and CD19 B cells. The children who served as transplant recipients had been given grafts of TCRalphabeta/CD19-depleted allogeneic hematopoietic cells.

The CDR3 has 16 amino acids, counting the end cysteine and phenylalanine. Just the 48-base CDR3 DNA is kept, in frame starting at base 1. V and J are trimmed by 0 bases and 1 base, and the gene matches miss 5 bases of the junction. The germline V gene supplies CDR1 SGDLS and CDR2 YYNGEE. The sample consisted of PBMCs, taken before TCRalphabeta/CD19-depleted stem cell transplant. The TCR sequence derives from a boy younger than 10 with acute lymphoblastic leukemia, due to receive a stem cell transplant. This sequence uses TRBV9 and TRBJ2-5, and 8 bases in between align with TRBD2. The nucleotide sequence is TGTGCCAGCAGCGTAGCTACGAGCGGGAGCCAAGAGACCCAGTACTTC. It codes for CASSVATSGSQETQYF.